What follows are 19 T cell receptor beta chains derived from one specimen sequenced in a study of blood T cell repertoires in COVID-19 (dated by TCRdb to 2019 to 2021). Libraries were built with the immunoSEQ multiplex PCR assay. As stored in TCRdb, this immuneACCESS dataset retains in-frame rearrangements with V and J assigned. A fraction of the clones does not appear; measured against another copy, unresolved V genes explain less than half of the discrepancy, and the remainder lacks a known reason. The sample includes roughly 110,000 clones, with more than 75% observed a single time. Clones ranked in the top ten supply approximately 1.5% of the sample. Input material: peripheral blood. These receptors all stem from a man aged 40-55 years with acute or convalescent COVID-19.

The chain is built from TRBV9 and TRBJ2-1; D gene unclear. The CDR3 runs to 13 residues. The ends were cut back, 3 bases at V and 6 bases at J, with 10 bases in the middle. The germline CDR1 and CDR2 sequences are SGDLS and YYNGEE. The CDR3 loop reads CASSGSRGNEQFF. Here the CDR3 DNA reads TGTGCCAGCAGCGGGAGCCGTGGCAATGAGCAGTTCTTC.

This chain uses TRBV29-1 with TRBJ2-3; unclear D gene. Germline CDR1 is SQVTM and CDR2 is ANQGSEA. Trimming removed 6 bases from V and 0 bases from J, with 13 bases in between. This CDR3 spans 14 amino acids. The CDR3 here is CSVRRHSSTDTQYF. The CDR3 DNA follows: TGCAGCGTCCGCCGCCACAGCAGCACAGATACGCAGTATTTT.

The chain employs TRBV6-6 and TRBJ1-5; the match to TRBD1 covers 12 bases. The germline V gene encodes CDR1 MNHNY and CDR2 SVGAGI (reference sequence). J lost 5 bases, V lost 6 bases, and 5 bases had no gene match. The CDR3 sequence is 15 residues long. The CDR3 DNA follows: TGTGCCAGCAGGTCCGGGACAGGGGGCCATCAGCCCCAGCATTTT. Translated: CASRSGTGGHQPQHF.

The chain employs TRBV21-1 and TRBJ2-3; the table's TRBD1 call for D was not verified on the DNA. TRBV21-1 is a pseudogene locus. The CDR3 consists of 17 residues. The chain's CDR3 is CASRPGGQGSGTDTQYF. The CDR3 nucleotides are TGTGCCAGCAGACCCGGGGGACAGGGGTCAGGGACAGATACGCAGTATTTT.

The chain carries TRBV19 and TRBJ2-3; possibly TRBD2 for D (5 bases). Trimming left V 1 base short and J 4 bases short, with 6 bases between. The CDR3 is made up of 13 amino acids. Germline V CDR1 and CDR2: LNHDA, SQIVND (reference sequence). CDR3 nucleotides: TGTGCCAGTAGTATAGGGAGGCCAGATACGCAGTATTTT. Translating it yields CASSIGRPDTQYF.

The chain combines TRBV20-1 with TRBJ2-3; D not certain. The CDR3 is 11 amino acids. The V end was cut by 5 bases, the J end by 6 bases, with 9 bases between. Per germline, CDR1 DFQATT and CDR2 SNEGSKA (reference sequence). CDR3 region: CSADMWDTQYF. DNA for the CDR3: TGCAGTGCTGACATGTGGGATACGCAGTATTTT.

The genes are TRBV5-1 and TRBJ2-3; 9 bases line up with TRBD1. This CDR3 contains 16 residues. From germline, CDR1 is SGHRS and CDR2 YFSETQ. With 1 base clipped from V and 3 bases from J, the junction kept 6 bases outside the gene matches. Written as DNA, the CDR3 is TGCGCCAGCAGCTTGCAACCGGGACAGGGTACAGATACGCAGTATTTT. It specifies CASSLQPGQGTDTQYF.

This rearrangement joins TRBV2 to TRBJ1-2; D gene unclear. The V gene lost 4 bases and the J gene lost 5 bases, with 11 bases spanning the gap. The germline V gene encodes CDR1 SNHLY and CDR2 FYNNEI. The CDR3 is 13 residues long. CDR3 sequence: CASSAQPAYGYTF. Here the CDR3 DNA reads TGTGCCAGCAGTGCACAGCCCGCTTATGGCTACACCTTC.

This rearrangement joins TRBV21-1 to TRBJ2-2; TRBD1 is taken as the D call from the table, unchecked against the DNA. TRBV21-1 is labeled a pseudogene. This CDR3 has 14 amino acids. The CDR3: CAIRDRGRTGELFF. CDR3 coding DNA: TGTGCCATACGGGACAGGGGAAGAACCGGGGAGCTGTTTTTT.

The count of this clone is one. The V call is TRBV5-1, the J call TRBJ1-4; 10 nucleotides align to TRBD1. Trimming removed 5 bases from V and 10 bases from J; junction bases left unmatched: 8. This CDR3 spans 14 amino acids. The germline V gene has CDR1 SGHRS and CDR2 YFSETQ. In DNA form, the CDR3 reads TGCGCCAGCAGTCCCGGGACAGGGGATGGAAAACTGTTTTTT. It encodes CASSPGTGDGKLFF. Based on the CDR3 plus reference TRBV5-1 and TRBJ1-4, the full variable domain is KAGVTQTPRYLIKTRGQQVTLSCSPISGHRSVSWYQQTPGQGLQFLFEYFSETQRNKGNFPGRFSGRQFSNSRSEMNVSTLELGDSALYLCASSPGTGDGKLFFGSGTQLSVL.

This chain connects TRBV19 to TRBJ2-3; a weak D match, TRBD1 (5 bases). Germline-derived CDR1 and CDR2 are LNHDA and SQIVND (reference sequence). The CDR3 runs 13 residues. V dropped 2 bases and J dropped 5 bases, with 8 bases sitting between them. The CDR3 nucleotides read TGTGCCAGTAGTATAAGGGGCAGAGATACGCAGTATTTT. Its protein product is CASSIRGRDTQYF. Full variable domain (remainder filled in from reference TRBV19 and TRBJ2-3): DGGITQSPKYLFRKEGQNVTLSCEQNLNHDAMYWYRQDPGQGLRLIYYSQIVNDFQKGDIAEGYSVSREKKESFPLTVTSAQKNPTAFYLCASSIRGRDTQYFGPGTRLTVL.

The genes are TRBV14 and TRBJ2-7; D is ambiguous. This CDR3 contains 13 residues. V was clipped by 0 bases and J by 3 bases, with 6 bases between them. Germline V gene data show CDR1 as SGHDN and CDR2 as FVKESK. CDR3 coding DNA: TGTGCCAGCAGCCAAGACCAGATCTACGAGCAGTACTTC. Its translation is CASSQDQIYEQYF.

In DNA, the CDR3 is TGTGCCAGCAGTCCAACCTCGGCGGGGCGCGAGCAGTACTTC. This translates into CASSPTSAGREQYF. The V and J genes are TRBV27 and TRBJ2-7; tentatively, D is TRBD2 (6 bases). The V end was cut by 5 bases, the J end by 6 bases, with 17 bases between. CDR3 length equals 14 residues. CDR1 MNHEY and CDR2 SMNVEV come from the germline V gene (reference sequence).

This chain connects TRBV19 to TRBJ2-5, with D possibly TRBD1 on 5 matching bases. The V and J ends lost 7 bases and 3 bases respectively, with 18 bases between them. Germline CDR1 and CDR2: LNHDA and SQIVND (reference sequence). This CDR3 comprises 15 residues. This CDR3 is CASTSAGPGKETQYF. Here the CDR3 DNA reads TGTGCCAGTACCTCGGCAGGACCAGGGAAAGAGACCCAGTACTTC.

The chain has TRBV27 and TRBJ2-5, with TRBD1 identical over 8 bases. V lost 6 bases, J lost 5 bases, and 8 bases stayed unmatched. The CDR3 runs to 14 residues. Germline CDR1 MNHEY, CDR2 SMNVEV (reference sequence). The CDR3 nucleotides are TGTGCCAGCAGAAGGACAGGGTTGGTTGAGACCCAGTACTTC. This codes for CASRRTGLVETQYF.

The V call is TRBV2, the J call TRBJ2-2; 8 nucleotides align to TRBD2. V lost 4 bases and J lost 2; bases outside the gene matches: 9. This CDR3 has 17 amino acids. Per germline, CDR1 SNHLY and CDR2 FYNNEI. The CDR3 spells CASSAQGLVGNTGELFF. DNA of the CDR3: TGTGCCAGCAGTGCCCAGGGACTAGTTGGAAACACCGGGGAGCTGTTTTTT.

DNA of the CDR3: TGTGCCAGCAGCTTCTATCTCGGACAGCACAATGAGCAGTTCTTC. This sequence encodes CASSFYLGQHNEQFF. The V and J genes are TRBV11-2 and TRBJ2-1; D is perhaps TRBD1 (6 bases). Trimming shortened V by 3 bases and J by 5 bases, and 14 bases separated the two germline ends. The CDR3 runs to 15 residues. Germline loops: CDR1 SGHAT, CDR2 FQNNGV.

The gene calls are TRBV19 and TRBJ2-5, with 9 bases matching TRBD1. The V segment lost 5 bases and the J segment 2 bases; nucleotides outside the gene matches: 6. The length of the CDR3 is 15 residues. Germline lookup yields CDR1 LNHDA and CDR2 SQIVND (reference sequence). The CDR3 DNA is TGTGCCAGTAGTTCCCCAGGGACAGGGCAAGAGACCCAGTACTTC. Its protein product is CASSSPGTGQETQYF. Using reference TRBV19 and TRBJ2-5 for the parts outside the CDR3, the full variable domain is DGGITQSPKYLFRKEGQNVTLSCEQNLNHDAMYWYRQDPGQGLRLIYYSQIVNDFQKGDIAEGYSVSREKKESFPLTVTSAQKNPTAFYLCASSSPGTGQETQYFGPGTRLLVL.

The V gene is TRBV7-9, the J gene TRBJ2-7; 9 positions agree with TRBD2. J was trimmed by 0 bases and V by 4 bases; bases with no gene match: 4. Germline loops: CDR1 SEHNR, CDR2 FQNEAQ (reference sequence). The CDR3 totals 15 residues. CDR3 protein: CASSSETSGSYEQYF. The CDR3 DNA follows: TGTGCCAGCAGCTCTGAGACTAGCGGCTCCTACGAGCAGTACTTC.